The table lists the clone carrying this TCR beta chain with a few counts. Its antigen is currently unknown. This specimen comes from a study of cytomegalovirus exposure and HLA in healthy donors. Looking at the study overall: In an early release, HLA-typed donors contributed some 88 million unique TCR sequences. Study-level points and caveats: When presence/absence was analysed, sequencing depth was taken to be roughly uniform across donors.

The primer mix had 60 Vbeta and 13 Jbeta primers. Sequenced by immunoSEQ multiplex PCR; TCRdb stores in-frame clones only, minus some. The table includes fewer than 200,000 clones, over 60% detected once. The CDR3 is 14 residues long. Germline loops: CDR1 SGHNT, CDR2 YENEEA. V lost 4 bases, J lost 4 bases, and 4 bases stayed unmatched. Material: PBMCs. This rearrangement joins TRBV11-3 to TRBJ2-7, with 10 nucleotides matching TRBD2. This clonotype originated in a woman aged 25-40 years in good health and CMV-seronegative. The CDR3 coding sequence is TGTGCCAGCAGCTCTAGCGGGAGAGAATACGAGCAGTACTTC. This translates into CASSSSGREYEQYF.